These T cell receptor beta chains were read from a single sample in a study of a mutant IDH1 vaccine in newly diagnosed glioma. Which antigens these TCRs recognize remains unknown. The assay was immunoSEQ multiplex PCR, and TCRdb's table has in-frame clones only and misses some. In the table there are roughly 51,000 clones, about 81% of which are singletons. The sample was PBMCs, taken from a glioma patient whose treatment included an IDH1 peptide vaccine. The receptors originated from a woman between 40 and 50 years old with glioma. Some clones in this sample may be carry-over from other donors' samples. CDR3s include the opening cysteine and the closing phenylalanine or tryptophan.

V	J	CDR3
TRBV5-1	TRBJ1-1	CASSFQIYTEAFF
TRBV7-6	TRBJ1-3	CASSLEQGSGNTIYF
TRBV30	TRBJ1-2	CAWSPARATYGYTF
TRBV18	TRBJ1-6	CASSSEYYNSPLHF
TRBV14	TRBJ2-7	CASSQDFAAREQYF
TRBV6-5	TRBJ1-1	CASSVRQGRSEAFF
TRBV10-3	TRBJ1-2	CAISPGSGGYTF
TRBV19	TRBJ2-3	CASSMRRLGASGGAADTQYF
TRBV12-5	TRBJ2-5	CASGLGVAGTQYF
TRBV7-9	TRBJ2-3	CASSLGIAETDTQYF
TRBV7-8	TRBJ2-1	CASSPAARGYNEQFF
TRBV10-3	TRBJ1-2	CAITRRDRGIEGYTF
TRBV28	TRBJ1-5	CASRIDGSNQPQHF
TRBV30	TRBJ2-5	CAWTSGGKTQYF
TRBV19	TRBJ1-2	CASTIPGQVVYGYTF
TRBV2	TRBJ2-3	CAAEERGGTDTQYF
TRBV9	TRBJ2-5	CASSVAGLAGAETQYF
TRBV10-1	TRBJ2-2	CASSESAGANTGELFF
TRBV5-1	TRBJ2-2	CASSLGTSGGLGTGELFF
TRBV4-1	TRBJ1-2	CASSQTTIDRADYGYTF
TRBV29-1	TRBJ2-1	CSVEDWGGGEGNEQFF
TRBV30	TRBJ2-7	CASGTPPSYEQYF
TRBV4-1	TRBJ1-6	CASSLDRENSPLHF
TRBV25-1	TRBJ1-4	CASTYSRATNEKLFF
TRBV7-2	TRBJ2-6	CASSRREGGANVLTF
TRBV12-5	TRBJ1-1	CASGLQGARTEAFF
TRBV15	TRBJ1-2	CATSINAGGDYGYTF
TRBV14	TRBJ1-2	CASSQDPYDGYTF
TRBV30	TRBJ1-6	CAWRGRTVNNSPLHF
TRBV7-9	TRBJ1-1	CASSLNRGSGAEAFF
TRBV19	TRBJ1-2	CASTSLTGGWYGYTF
TRBV4-3	TRBJ2-5	CASSQDSGRRYQETQYF
TRBV2	TRBJ1-6	CASRLGSSLDSPLHF
TRBV2	TRBJ2-1	CASSEGQAYEQFF
TRBV5-4	TRBJ1-1	CASSSGGQGDTEAFF
TRBV29-1	TRBJ2-2	CSVDPSGANTGELFF
TRBV6-6	TRBJ2-1	CASSYGTGDWNEQFF